These 11 T cell receptor beta chains were sequenced from one sample in a study of blood T cell repertoires in COVID-19. Some clones are missing from TCRdb's copy, which holds only in-frame ones; the method was immunoSEQ multiplex PCR. The sample consists of approximately 210,000 clones, over 75% of them appearing once. The specimen was peripheral blood. The receptors come from a human donor in a cohort sampled during active COVID-19.

The V call is TRBV5-1, the J call TRBJ2-5; D is perhaps TRBD2 (5 bases). Trimming left V 5 bases short and J 2 bases short, with 13 bases between. Germline CDR1 is SGHRS and CDR2 is YFSETQ. CDR3 length: 14 residues. The CDR3: CASSYSGIQETQYF. In nucleotides, the CDR3 is TGCGCCAGCAGTTACTCCGGGATACAAGAGACCCAGTACTTC.

For the CDR3, the DNA is TGTGCCAGCAGCAAGACGACTCACCGGGAGGTAATGAAGCAGTTCTTC. Its protein is CASSKTTHREVMKQFF. The J gene is TRBJ2-1, the V gene TRBV7-2; 7 bases are shared with TRBD2. Unmatched junction bases numbered 18, after V lost 5 bases and J lost 11 bases. The CDR3 totals 16 residues. Germline CDR1 reads SGHTA; CDR2 reads FQGNSA.

The chain recombines TRBV6-2 or TRBV6-3 with TRBJ1-2; D perhaps matches TRBD1 (6 bases). Germline V gives CDR1 MNHEY, CDR2 SVGEGT. The CDR3 runs 13 residues. Trimming pared 4 bases from V and 4 bases from J, leaving 10 bases between. The CDR3 nucleotides read TGTGCCAGCAGTTCTCTACAGGGCTATGGCTACACCTTC. As protein: CASSSLQGYGYTF.

The chain has TRBV30 and TRBJ2-3; a weak D match, TRBD1 (6 bases). The CDR3 is made up of 13 amino acids. V was clipped by 5 bases and J by 4 bases, with 13 bases between them. Germline loops: CDR1 GTSNPN, CDR2 SVGIG (reference sequence). The CDR3 sequence: CAWDRFRPDTQYF. The CDR3 bases are TGTGCCTGGGACAGGTTTAGACCAGATACGCAGTATTTT.

V usage is TRBV12-5 and J usage is TRBJ2-2; a possible D gene is TRBD2 (7 bases). Between the trimmed V and J ends, which lost 2 bases and 4 bases, there was a span of 14 bases. CDR1 LGHNT and CDR2 FRNRAP come from the germline V gene. The CDR3 covers 16 residues. The DNA for the CDR3 is TGTGCTAGTGGTTTGTTTGGGGGGGGCCGCACCGGGGAGCTGTTTTTT. This translates into CASGLFGGGRTGELFF.

The rearrangement uses TRBV5-6 and TRBJ2-2; TRBD2 matches at 8 bases. Unmatched junction bases numbered 6, after V lost 2 bases and J lost 0 bases. Germline V gene data show CDR1 as SGHDT and CDR2 as YYEEEE. The length of the CDR3 is 17 residues. The DNA for the CDR3 is TGTGCCAGCAGCTTAGCGGGAGTCTTAGCGAACACCGGGGAGCTGTTTTTT. As protein: CASSLAGVLANTGELFF.

This rearrangement joins TRBV5-8 to TRBJ2-7; a weak D match, TRBD1 (7 bases). There are 13 residues in the CDR3. Per the germline V gene, CDR1 is SGHTS and CDR2 is YDEGEE. Trimming left V 4 bases short and J 6 bases short, with 14 bases between. CDR3 sequence: CASSGYQGGEQYF. The CDR3 nucleotides are TGTGCCAGCAGCGGATATCAGGGGGGCGAGCAGTACTTC.

This chain joins TRBV19 and TRBJ2-1; D may be TRBD2 (6 bases). V was cut by 5 bases and J by 3 bases, with 20 bases left in between. The CDR3 sequence is 17 residues long. Per germline, CDR1 LNHDA and CDR2 SQIVND (reference sequence). CDR3 sequence: CASSLRDSRRGYNEQFF. CDR3 bases: TGTGCCAGTAGTCTGCGGGACTCACGACGTGGCTACAATGAGCAGTTCTTC.

A note on this clone: This sample also contains other DNA sequences that code for the same CDR3. The chain employs TRBV20-1 and TRBJ1-6; TRBD1 is a possible D gene (6 bases). Germline loops: CDR1 DFQATT, CDR2 SNEGSKA (reference sequence). V lost 6 bases to trimming and J lost 9 bases, with 9 bases between them. This CDR3 spans 11 amino acids. The CDR3 region is CSARGGSPLHF. Written as DNA, the CDR3 is TGCAGTGCCAGGGGTGGTTCACCCCTCCACTTT.

The chain is built from TRBV11-2 and TRBJ2-3; TRBD2 matches at 8 bases. The ends lost 5 bases at V and 0 bases at J; junction bases unmatched: 7. The CDR3 covers 16 residues. The V gene's germline CDR1 is SGHAT and CDR2 FQNNGV. The CDR3 region has the DNA TGTGCCAGCAGCGCCATACTAGCGGCCAGCACAGATACGCAGTATTTT. This gives the protein CASSAILAASTDTQYF.

Of note for this clone: One end of the junction is discordant with germline, which a read error may explain. V usage is TRBV11-2 and J usage is TRBJ2-7, with D perhaps matching TRBD1 (5 bases). The CDR3 has 16 amino acids. From germline, CDR1 is SGHAT and CDR2 FQNNGV. The CDR3 coding sequence is TGTGCCAGCAGCCTAGAGGTGTCCTCCAAGGGGTACGAGCAGTACTTC. Translated: CASSLEVSSKGYEQYF.